Each of the 5 T cell receptor beta chains below was sequenced from the same sample in a study of cytomegalovirus exposure and HLA in healthy donors. Use of 60 Vbeta and 13 Jbeta primers characterized the PCR. Clones were sequenced by immunoSEQ multiplex PCR, and TCRdb holds only the in-frame ones, with some missing. The sample has fewer than 200,000 clones, around four fifths seen once. Source material: PBMCs. The receptors shown here come from a woman between 18 and 29 years old in good health and CMV-seronegative.

About this clone: The sample carries other DNA sequences with the same CDR3. The V call is TRBV19, the J call TRBJ2-1; 7 nucleotides line up with TRBD2. CDR1 and CDR2 (germline): LNHDA, SQIVND (reference sequence). The CDR3 extends over 15 amino acids. The V segment lost 1 base and the J segment 4 bases; nucleotides outside the gene matches: 4. CDR3 sequence (DNA): TGTGCCAGTAGTATAGCTAGCGGAGCTTACAATGAGCAGTTCTTC. Encoded protein: CASSIASGAYNEQFF.

This sequence joins TRBV5-1 and TRBJ1-2, with D possibly TRBD1 on 6 matching bases. V was shortened by 4 bases and J by 3 bases, with 19 bases between the two germline ends. This CDR3 has 16 amino acids. Germline CDR1 and CDR2: SGHRS and YFSETQ. The CDR3 loop is CASSPTGRGADYGYTF. The CDR3 nucleotides are TGCGCCAGCAGCCCCACCGGGCGGGGGGCGGACTATGGCTACACCTTC.

The V and J genes are TRBV5-1 and TRBJ2-4, with a tentative D call TRBD2 (5 bases). Germline lookup yields CDR1 SGHRS and CDR2 YFSETQ. The CDR3 length is 13 residues. Trimming removed 0 bases at V and 8 bases at J, with 9 bases between. The CDR3 is CASSLAAVDIQYF. CDR3 nucleotide sequence: TGCGCCAGCAGCTTGGCAGCGGTTGACATTCAGTACTTC.

The chain uses TRBV11-2 and TRBJ1-3; D is uncertain. The V and J ends lost 4 bases and 4 bases respectively, with 17 bases between them. Germline CDR1 SGHAT, CDR2 FQNNGV. This CDR3 spans 16 amino acids. As DNA, the CDR3 is TGTGCCAGCAGCTCCGTCGGACGGGGTGGGGGAAACACCATATATTTT. Its translation is CASSSVGRGGGNTIYF. Supplemented by reference TRBV11-2 and TRBJ1-3, the full variable domain reads EAGVAQSPRYKIIEKRQSVAFWCNPISGHATLYWYQQILGQGPKLLIQFQNNGVVDDSQLPKDRFSAERLKGVDSTLKIQPAKLEDSAVYLCASSSVGRGGGNTIYFGEGSWLTVV.

The gene calls are TRBV5-1 and TRBJ2-7; TRBD1 aligns across 11 bases. V was pared by 4 bases and J by 5 bases, with 5 bases of the junction left unmatched. Germline V gene sequence: CDR1 SGHRS, CDR2 YFSETQ. CDR3 size: 14 residues. The CDR3 reads CASSTRTGGHEQYF. The CDR3 DNA reads TGCGCCAGCAGCACTAGGACAGGGGGCCACGAGCAGTACTTC.